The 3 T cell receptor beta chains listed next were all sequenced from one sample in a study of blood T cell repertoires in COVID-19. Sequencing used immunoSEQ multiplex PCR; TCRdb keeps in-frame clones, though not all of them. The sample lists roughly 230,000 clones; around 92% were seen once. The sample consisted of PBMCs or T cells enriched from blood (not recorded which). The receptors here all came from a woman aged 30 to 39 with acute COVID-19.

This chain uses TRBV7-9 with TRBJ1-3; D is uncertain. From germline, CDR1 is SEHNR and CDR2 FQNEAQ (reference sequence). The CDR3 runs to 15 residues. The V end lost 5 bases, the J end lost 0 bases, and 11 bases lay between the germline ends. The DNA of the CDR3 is TGTGCCAGCAGCCCCCGGGAGATCTCTGGAAACACCATATATTTT. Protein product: CASSPREISGNTIYF.

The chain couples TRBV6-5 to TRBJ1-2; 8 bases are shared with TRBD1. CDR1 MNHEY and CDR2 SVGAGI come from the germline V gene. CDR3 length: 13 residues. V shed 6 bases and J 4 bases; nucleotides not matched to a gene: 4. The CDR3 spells CASRSDRGYGYTF. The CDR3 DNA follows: TGTGCCAGCAGGTCCGACAGGGGCTATGGCTACACCTTC.

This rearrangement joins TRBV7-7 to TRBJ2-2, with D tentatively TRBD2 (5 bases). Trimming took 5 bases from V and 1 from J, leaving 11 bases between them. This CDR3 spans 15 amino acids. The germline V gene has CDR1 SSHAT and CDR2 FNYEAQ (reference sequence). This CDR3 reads CASSQRAGNTGELFF. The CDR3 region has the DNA TGTGCCAGCAGCCAAAGGGCGGGGAACACCGGGGAGCTGTTTTTT.